This T cell receptor (beta chain) originates from a study of PD-L1 blockade in urothelial cancer. Whole-study context: A median roughly 130,000 T cells were found in blood samples.

This table comes from immunoSEQ multiplex PCR, and its TCRdb copy is limited to in-frame clones, with some not included. The sample shows around 62,000 clones, 88% of them seen only once. The V gene's germline CDR1 is MNHEY and CDR2 SMNVEV (reference sequence). CDR3 length: 14 amino acids. V shed 2 bases, J shed 5 bases, and the junction held 4 bases outside the gene matches. The time point here: peripheral blood 6 weeks after treatment start. Patients were living with locally advanced or metastatic urothelial carcinoma. Sample contribution per patient ranged from 1 to 8, covering pretreatment and on-treatment.

The chain combines TRBV27 with TRBJ2-7; 9 positions match TRBD2. This TCR came from a man in his sixties with urothelial cancer. The material sequenced was PBMCs, taken around atezolizumab (anti-PD-L1) treatment. CDR3 nucleotide sequence: TGTGCCAGCAGTTTAAGCGGGAGGATGGACGAGCAGTACTTC. Protein product: CASSLSGRMDEQYF.